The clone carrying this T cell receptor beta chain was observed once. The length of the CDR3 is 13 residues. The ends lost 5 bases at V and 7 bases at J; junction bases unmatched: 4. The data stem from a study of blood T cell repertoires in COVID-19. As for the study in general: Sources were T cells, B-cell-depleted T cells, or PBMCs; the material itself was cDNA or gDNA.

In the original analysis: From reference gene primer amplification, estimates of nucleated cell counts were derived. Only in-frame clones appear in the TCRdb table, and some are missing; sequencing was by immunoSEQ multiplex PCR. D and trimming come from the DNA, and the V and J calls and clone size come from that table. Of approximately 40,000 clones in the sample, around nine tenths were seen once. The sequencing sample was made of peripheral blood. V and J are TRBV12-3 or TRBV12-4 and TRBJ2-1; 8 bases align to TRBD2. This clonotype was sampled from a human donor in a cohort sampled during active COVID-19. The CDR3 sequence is CASSPGTSNEQFF. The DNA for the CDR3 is TGTGCCAGCAGTCCCGGGACTAGTAATGAGCAGTTCTTC.